This record concerns one T cell receptor (beta chain) sequence. Its cognate antigen is unknown. This sample was included in a study of shared clonotypes between healthy human individuals. Trimming cost V 0 bases and J 8 bases; bases outside gene matches: 2. CDR1 and CDR2 (germline): KGHSH, LQKENI. The CDR3 runs 13 residues. Findings of the study overall: Generally, naive subsets (rather than memory subsets) showed larger estimated richness. Tissues were not sampled, only blood, and their repertoires likely differ.

Libraries were prepared by immunoSEQ multiplex PCR; TCRdb keeps only in-frame clonotypes and omits some of them. The table lists 500,000 to 550,000 clones, about 96% of them singletons. Caucasian adults living in Nashville, Tennessee, provided all samples. The sequence derives from a young woman in good health. The V and J genes are TRBV18 and TRBJ1-2, with 8 bases lining up with TRBD1. Sequenced sample: naive CD4+ T cells sorted from blood. Subset of the sample: CD45RA+ positively selected. Written as DNA, the CDR3 is TGTGCCAGCTCACCACCGGACAGGGCCGGCTACACCTTC. Residues: CASSPPDRAGYTF. The variable domain in full, completed from reference TRBV18 and TRBJ1-2, reads NAGVMQNPRHLVRRRGQEARLRCSPMKGHSHVYWYRQLPEEGLKFMVYLQKENIIDESGMPKERFSAEFPKEGPSILRIQQVVRGDSAAYFCASSPPDRAGYTFGSGTRLTVV.